This T cell receptor beta chain was found in a study of human T cells and chemical hapten exposure (dated by TCRdb to 2020 to 2022). A note on the overall study: For sensitization, 2% DPC in acetone was applied to a roughly 2 cm by roughly 2 cm area of upper inner arm skin. Patient blood was sampled pre-sensitization (week 0) and at 2, 6 and about 24 weeks after DPC sensitization. About 30 alopecia patients provided blood for TCR sequencing at one to four time points (pre-sensitization, 2, 6 and 24 weeks). Patch testing on the upper back used Finn chambers containing 0.01% DPC, with scoring done after 6 days according to International Contact Dermatitis Research Group standards. This study followed changes in the peripheral blood TCR repertoire in vivo during primary and secondary sensitization of alopecia patients to the hapten diphenylcyclopropenone (DPC). Throughout the approximately 23-week study period, patients were also given weekly therapeutic DPC doses on the scalp. Libraries were combined into a pool for sequencing, and differences in TCR yield between samples came mainly from small differences in library volumes within the pool. Alopecia areata with under or over 50% scalp involvement, alopecia totalis and alopecia universalis were represented in the patient cohort, which was mostly female. Overall study results and their limits: Repeated subsampling changed both the strength of the expansion versus patch-test correlation and the threshold at which the correlation became significant. DPC sensitization did not change how many TCRs were above 1 in 1000 frequency, and no evidence was found of alterations in global repertoire structure. All patients had alopecia, a presumed autoimmune disease, so their immune response might differ from that of healthy individuals. Significantly more large CDR3 similarity clusters were formed by expanded TCRs than by pre-sensitization or healthy control sets, consistent with antigen-driven responses. Patch test score was positively correlated with the number of PT1 expanded TCRs, with significance at thresholds 8, 16 and 32 but not at 4.

Libraries were prepared through RACE. The listed sequencing device is NextSeq 500. During library preparation, unique molecular identifiers were attached to individual cDNA molecules so that TCRs could be counted quantitatively and reproducibly. For every blood RNA sample, sequencing covered both the TCR alpha and TCR beta chains. The authors' pipeline ran thus. A median of about 87,000 TCRs per sample was observed, with a range of 23,224 to 690,600. V, J and CDR3 annotation of the TCR reads was carried out using the Decombinator software suite. For the PS versus PT1 abundance plots, all samples were subsampled to the same number of TCRs (28,000). Expanded TCRs were defined as absent before sensitization and observed at least eight times at the 2-week time point. The public reads were reprocessed in TCRdb via fastp at Q25 and MiXCR, keeping in-frame beta chains. Each entry merges the rows of one CDR3 protein and shows their most common DNA and genes. The authors' filters were not applied to this entry. For this sample the table gives 250,000 or so distinct CDR3 sequences, of which around 7% were detected only once. Around 1.2% of the sample is in the top ten clones.

Sample time point, as interpreted from the label and publication: pre-sensitization, week 0. This specimen's treatment or condition label, per the study, means: therapeutic diphenylcyclopropenone sensitization with weekly scalp DPC. At every patch-test visit, the blood draw took place before the patch test was put on. Patients were eligible if aged 18 to 70, diagnosed with alopecia and judged suitable for DPC therapy, and pregnant patients were excluded. Unfractionated whole blood was collected in Tempus Blood RNA tubes, and total RNA was extracted from that blood. The CDR3 starts with the cysteine, ends with the phenylalanine, and has 11 residues. CDR3 DNA is the only sequence kept; it has 33 bases, read in frame from the first base. The germline ends are 4 bases apart after V is trimmed by 4 bases and J by 4 bases. Per the germline V gene, MNHEY is the CDR1 and SVGEGT is the CDR2. This clonotype was recorded at least ten times. Its cognate antigen has yet to be identified. Per-base quality was not reported, and no clone a single base away is much larger than it.

This clonotype originated in a man between 18 and 35 years old with alopecia areata. Some clones in this sample may be carry-over from other donors' samples. The source material was whole blood, sampled in connection with sensitization to the hapten diphenylcyclopropenone (DPC). The chain employs TRBV6-2 or TRBV6-3 and TRBJ1-2; there is no confident call for the D gene. The DNA sequence reads TGTGCCAGCAGTTCCAGCTATGGCTACACCTTC. It encodes CASSSSYGYTF.